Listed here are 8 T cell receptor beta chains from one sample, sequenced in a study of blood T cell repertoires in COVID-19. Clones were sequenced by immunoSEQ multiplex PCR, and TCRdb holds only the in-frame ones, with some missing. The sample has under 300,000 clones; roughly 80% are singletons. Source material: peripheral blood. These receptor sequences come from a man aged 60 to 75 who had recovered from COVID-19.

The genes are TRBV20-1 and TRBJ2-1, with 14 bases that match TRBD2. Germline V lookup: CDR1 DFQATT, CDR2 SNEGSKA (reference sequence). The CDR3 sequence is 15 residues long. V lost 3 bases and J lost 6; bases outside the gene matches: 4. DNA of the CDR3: TGCAGTGCTAGTGGGACTAGCGGGAGAATCAATGAGCAGTTCTTC. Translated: CSASGTSGRINEQFF.

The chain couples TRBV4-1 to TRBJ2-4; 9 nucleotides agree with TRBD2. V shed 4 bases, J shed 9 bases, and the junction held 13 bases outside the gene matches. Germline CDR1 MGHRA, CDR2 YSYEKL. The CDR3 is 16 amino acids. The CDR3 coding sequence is TGCGCCAGCAGCCTGACTAGCGGAGGGGCGGGGCGCATTCAGTACTTC. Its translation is CASSLTSGGAGRIQYF.

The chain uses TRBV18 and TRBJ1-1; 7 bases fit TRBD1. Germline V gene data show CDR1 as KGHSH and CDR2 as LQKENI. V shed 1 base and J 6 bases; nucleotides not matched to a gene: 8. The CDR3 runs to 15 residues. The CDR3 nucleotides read TGTGCCAGCTCACCACGTGGGACAGCCATTGCTGAAGCTTTCTTT. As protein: CASSPRGTAIAEAFF. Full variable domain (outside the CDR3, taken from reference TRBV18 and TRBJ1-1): NAGVMQNPRHLVRRRGQEARLRCSPMKGHSHVYWYRQLPEEGLKFMVYLQKENIIDESGMPKERFSAEFPKEGPSILRIQQVVRGDSAAYFCASSPRGTAIAEAFFGQGTRLTVV.

CDR3 sequence reads: CASSEGQSNSPLHF. The CDR3, as DNA: TGTGCCAGCAGCGAGGGACAAAGTAATTCACCCCTCCACTTT. The chain has TRBV5-6 and TRBJ1-6, with D possibly matching TRBD1 (6 bases). The CDR3 extends over 14 amino acids. From germline, CDR1 is SGHDT and CDR2 YYEEEE. Trimming cost V 4 bases and J 6 bases, with 11 bases left between them. The variable domain in full, completed from reference TRBV5-6 and TRBJ1-6, reads DAGVTQSPTHLIKTRGQQVTLRCSPKSGHDTVSWYQQALGQGPQFIFQYYEEEERQRGNFPDRFSGHQFPNYSSELNVNALLLGDSALYLCASSEGQSNSPLHFGNGTRLTVT.

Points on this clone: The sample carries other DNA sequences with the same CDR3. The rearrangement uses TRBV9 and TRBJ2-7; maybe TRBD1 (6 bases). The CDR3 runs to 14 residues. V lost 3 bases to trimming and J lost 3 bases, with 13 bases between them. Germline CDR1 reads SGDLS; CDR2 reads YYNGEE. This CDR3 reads CASSGGQNFYEQYF. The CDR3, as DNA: TGTGCCAGCAGCGGGGGGCAGAATTTCTACGAGCAGTACTTC.

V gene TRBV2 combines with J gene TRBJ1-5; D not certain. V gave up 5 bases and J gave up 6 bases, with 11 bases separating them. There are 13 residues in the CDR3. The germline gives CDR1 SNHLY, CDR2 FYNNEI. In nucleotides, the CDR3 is TGTGCCAGCAGTTTAGGAGGTCCTCAGCCCCAGCATTTT. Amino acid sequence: CASSLGGPQPQHF.

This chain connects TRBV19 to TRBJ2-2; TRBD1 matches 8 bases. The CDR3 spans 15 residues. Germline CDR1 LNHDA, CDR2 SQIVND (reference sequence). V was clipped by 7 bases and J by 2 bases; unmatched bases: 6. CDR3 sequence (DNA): TGTGCCAGTACCCATGCAGGGGGCAACACCGGGGAGCTGTTTTTT. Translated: CASTHAGGNTGELFF.

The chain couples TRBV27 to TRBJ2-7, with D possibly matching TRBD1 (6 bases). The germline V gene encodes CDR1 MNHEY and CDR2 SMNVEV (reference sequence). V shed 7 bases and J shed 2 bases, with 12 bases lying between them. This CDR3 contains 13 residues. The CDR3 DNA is TGTGCCAGCAACCCACAGGGAACCTACGAGCAGTACTTC. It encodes CASNPQGTYEQYF.